One and the same sample provided the 20 T cell receptor beta chains below, sequenced in a study of glioma-infiltrating T cells after dendritic cell vaccination. The repertoire was sequenced with immunoSEQ multiplex PCR; TCRdb's copy has only in-frame clones and lacks some. The sample holds 55,000 to 75,000 clones, around 83% seen once. Indicated time point: after dendritic cell vaccination, including at tumor progression/relapse. Specimen: blood, collected after dendritic cell vaccination. These receptors all stem from a human donor with glioblastoma.

The chain links TRBV6-5 to TRBJ1-2; the D is unclear. CDR1 MNHEY and CDR2 SVGAGI come from the germline V gene. Trimming shortened V by 2 bases and J by 0 bases, and 13 bases separated the two germline ends. CDR3 length equals 16 residues. As DNA, the CDR3 is TGTGCCAGCAGTTACAGGCGGGCCGAATCTAACTATGGCTACACCTTC. This translates into CASSYRRAESNYGYTF.

This clone came up a few times. The chain carries TRBV10-1 and TRBJ1-5; weak D call: TRBD1 (5 bases). The CDR3 consists of 13 residues. CDR1 and CDR2 from the germline V gene are WNHNN and SYGVQD (reference sequence). Trimming pared 3 bases from V and 2 bases from J, leaving 5 bases between. The DNA of the CDR3 is TGCGCCAGCAGTGAACAGGGCAATCAGCCCCAGCATTTT. It is translated as CASSEQGNQPQHF.

The V and J genes are TRBV7-9 and TRBJ1-2; tentative D call: TRBD1 (6 bases). Germline V gene sequence: CDR1 SEHNR, CDR2 FQNEAQ (reference sequence). This CDR3 comprises 14 residues. Trimming took 5 bases from V and 5 from J, leaving 15 bases between them. The CDR3 loop reads CASSPRTATYGYTF. The DNA for the CDR3 is TGTGCCAGCAGCCCGAGGACAGCCACTTATGGCTACACCTTC.

The chain uses TRBV18 and TRBJ1-2; 8 nucleotides agree with TRBD1. Germline loops: CDR1 KGHSH, CDR2 LQKENI. The CDR3 is 14 residues long. V lost 5 bases, J lost 3 bases, and 5 bases stayed unmatched. The DNA for the CDR3 is TGTGCCAGCTCAGCTATGGGACAGGACTATGGCTACACCTTC. As protein: CASSAMGQDYGYTF.

This clone was counted only a few times. The chain joins TRBV19 to TRBJ1-4; D ambiguous. CDR3 length: 15 amino acids. Germline V gene lookup returns CDR1 LNHDA and CDR2 SQIVND (reference sequence). V lost 6 bases to trimming and J lost 2 bases, with 13 bases between them. CDR3 bases: TGTGCCAGTAGGGGTTGGTGGAGCACTAATGAAAAACTGTTTTTT. This codes for CASRGWWSTNEKLFF.

The rearrangement joins TRBV27 to TRBJ2-1, with 9 bases fitting TRBD1. After removal of 1 base from V and 9 bases from J, the junction contained 7 bases not matched to a gene. The CDR3 has 15 residues. CDR1 and CDR2 (germline): MNHEY, SMNVEV (reference sequence). CDR3 DNA: TGTGCCAGCAGTTTATTAAGGACAGGGGAAGTTGAGCAGTTCTTC. This encodes CASSLLRTGEVEQFF.

This clone was recorded once. CDR3 region: CASSQRRDTIYYEQYF. The CDR3 DNA reads TGTGCCAGCAGCCAACGCCGGGACACAATTTACTACGAGCAGTACTTC. The rearrangement uses TRBV14 and TRBJ2-7, with D possibly TRBD1 on 6 matching bases. CDR1 is SGHDN and CDR2 is FVKESK in the germline V gene. The CDR3 extends over 16 amino acids. The V gene lost 2 bases and the J gene lost 3 bases, with 17 bases spanning the gap.

The rearrangement joins TRBV7-8 to TRBJ1-5, with 7 nucleotides matching TRBD1. J lost 1 base, V lost 10 bases, and 19 bases had no gene match. The CDR3 has 18 amino acids. Looked up from germline, CDR1 is SGHVS and CDR2 is FQNEAQ. The CDR3 bases are TGTGCCACCACACAGGGGACAATTGGGGTCGAAAGCAATCAGCCCCAGCATTTT. Protein: CATTQGTIGVESNQPQHF. Combining the CDR3 with reference TRBV7-8 and TRBJ1-5 gives the whole variable domain GAGVSQSPRYKVAKRGQDVALRCDPISGHVSLFWYQQALGQGPEFLTYFQNEAQLDKSGLPSDRFFAERPEGSVSTLKIQRTQQEDSAVYLCATTQGTIGVESNQPQHFGDGTRLSIL.

CDR3 region: CAWSDRTGFYEQYF. CDR3 nucleotide sequence: TGTGCCTGGAGTGATCGGACAGGGTTTTACGAGCAGTACTTC. The J gene is TRBJ2-7, the V gene TRBV30; 8 positions match TRBD1. Germline lookup yields CDR1 GTSNPN and CDR2 SVGIG (reference sequence). CDR3 length: 14 amino acids. V shed 1 base and J 4 bases; nucleotides not matched to a gene: 6.

This chain links TRBV4-2 with TRBJ1-1, with D uncertain. Germline lookup yields CDR1 LGHNA and CDR2 YNFKEQ. Trimming took 2 bases from V and 0 from J, leaving 4 bases between them. The CDR3 loop spans 13 amino acids. The CDR3 reads CASSQFMNTEAFF. Here the CDR3 DNA reads TGTGCCAGCAGCCAATTCATGAACACTGAAGCTTTCTTT.

This clone came up many times. V is TRBV19 and J is TRBJ1-2; D is uncertain. Germline values: CDR1 LNHDA, CDR2 SQIVND (reference sequence). This CDR3 region has 12 residues. V lost 2 bases to trimming and J lost 7 bases, with 8 bases between them. CDR3 sequence (DNA): TGTGCCAGTAGTATAAACGGGGTTGGCTACACCTTC. The encoded protein is CASSINGVGYTF.

This chain's CDR3 is CASTPTASSYNEQFF. As DNA, the CDR3 is TGTGCCAGCACCCCGACAGCCAGCTCCTACAATGAGCAGTTCTTC. V is TRBV27 and J is TRBJ2-1, with a possible D match to TRBD1 (5 bases). Per the germline V gene, CDR1 is MNHEY and CDR2 is SMNVEV (reference sequence). The CDR3 is 15 residues long. Trimming pared 7 bases from V and 0 bases from J, leaving 13 bases between.

The chain has TRBV28 and TRBJ2-3; TRBD2 might be the D (6 bases). Between the trimmed V and J ends, which lost 0 bases and 5 bases, there was a span of 21 bases. The length of the CDR3 is 18 residues. CDR1 MDHEN and CDR2 SYDVKM come from the germline V gene. CDR3 in amino acids: CASSLWGDSSGAVDTQYF. The CDR3 DNA reads as TGTGCCAGCAGTTTATGGGGGGACTCCTCAGGCGCGGTAGATACGCAGTATTTT.

The V gene is TRBV6-1, the J gene TRBJ1-6; D is uncertain. The CDR3 is made up of 13 amino acids. Trimming left V 2 bases short and J 8 bases short, with 7 bases between. CDR1 and CDR2 (germline): MNHNS, SASEGT. DNA for the CDR3: TGTGCCAGCAGTGAATTCGGGTATTCACCCCTCCACTTT. Its protein product is CASSEFGYSPLHF.

The chain is built from TRBV5-4 and TRBJ2-2, with D possibly being TRBD2 (6 bases). The germline CDR1 and CDR2 sequences are SGHNT and YYREEE (reference sequence). The CDR3 sequence is 17 residues long. With 4 bases removed from V and 0 bases from J, the gap between germline ends came to 16 bases. CDR3 DNA: TGTGCCAGCAGCCCTGCCGGCGGGACCACGAACACCGGGGAGCTGTTTTTT. Translation: CASSPAGGTTNTGELFF.

The chain carries TRBV27 and TRBJ2-3; D perhaps matches TRBD1 (6 bases). The ends were cut back, 2 bases at V and 2 bases at J, with 11 bases in the middle. The CDR3 extends over 15 amino acids. CDR1 and CDR2 from the germline V gene are MNHEY and SMNVEV (reference sequence). Here the CDR3 reads CASSLIGTHTDTQYF. Here the CDR3 DNA reads TGTGCCAGCAGTTTAATCGGGACACACACAGATACGCAGTATTTT.

The chain uses TRBV14 and TRBJ2-2; 7 bases map to TRBD1. The CDR3 length is 15 residues. CDR1 and CDR2 from the germline V gene are SGHDN and FVKESK. The ends lost 1 base at V and 5 bases at J; junction bases unmatched: 4. CDR3 sequence: CASSQGTGRTGELFF. CDR3 bases: TGTGCCAGCAGCCAAGGGACAGGAAGGACCGGGGAGCTGTTTTTT.

The chain combines TRBV29-1 with TRBJ1-1, with TRBD1 matching 8 bases. Germline CDR1 is SQVTM and CDR2 is ANQGSEA. V lost 6 bases, J lost 6 bases, and 9 bases stayed unmatched. The CDR3 loop spans 13 amino acids. The CDR3, as DNA: TGCAGCGTGGCCAGGGGGCGGGTCGCTGAAGCTTTCTTT. This translates into CSVARGRVAEAFF.

V gene TRBV18 combines with J gene TRBJ1-4; TRBD1 is a possible D gene (5 bases). Germline CDR1 reads KGHSH; CDR2 reads LQKENI. Trimming shortened V by 1 base and J by 0 bases, and 15 bases separated the two germline ends. The CDR3 has 18 residues. The CDR3 sequence: CASSPRLVDSATNEKLFF. CDR3 coding DNA: TGTGCCAGCTCACCACGTTTAGTTGACAGTGCAACTAATGAAAAACTGTTTTTT.

The chain employs TRBV27 and TRBJ2-3, with 7 bases aligning to TRBD2. Germline loops: CDR1 MNHEY, CDR2 SMNVEV (reference sequence). After removal of 3 bases from V and 2 bases from J, the junction contained 5 bases not matched to a gene. This CDR3 is built from 15 residues. The CDR3 sequence is CASSFSRGFTDTQYF. The CDR3 bases are TGTGCCAGCAGTTTTTCGCGGGGGTTCACAGATACGCAGTATTTT.